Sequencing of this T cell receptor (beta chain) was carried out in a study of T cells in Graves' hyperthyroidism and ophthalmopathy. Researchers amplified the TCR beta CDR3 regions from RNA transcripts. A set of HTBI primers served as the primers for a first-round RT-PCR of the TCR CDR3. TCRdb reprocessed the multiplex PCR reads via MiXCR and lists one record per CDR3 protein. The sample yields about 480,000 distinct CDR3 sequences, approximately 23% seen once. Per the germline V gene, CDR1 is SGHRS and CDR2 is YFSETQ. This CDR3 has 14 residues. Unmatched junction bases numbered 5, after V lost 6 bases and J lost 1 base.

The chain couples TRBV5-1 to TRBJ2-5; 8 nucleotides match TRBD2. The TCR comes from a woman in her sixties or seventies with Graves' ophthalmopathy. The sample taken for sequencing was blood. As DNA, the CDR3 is TGCGCCAGCAAACTAGCGGCTTTCCAAGAGACCCAGTACTTC. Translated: CASKLAAFQETQYF.